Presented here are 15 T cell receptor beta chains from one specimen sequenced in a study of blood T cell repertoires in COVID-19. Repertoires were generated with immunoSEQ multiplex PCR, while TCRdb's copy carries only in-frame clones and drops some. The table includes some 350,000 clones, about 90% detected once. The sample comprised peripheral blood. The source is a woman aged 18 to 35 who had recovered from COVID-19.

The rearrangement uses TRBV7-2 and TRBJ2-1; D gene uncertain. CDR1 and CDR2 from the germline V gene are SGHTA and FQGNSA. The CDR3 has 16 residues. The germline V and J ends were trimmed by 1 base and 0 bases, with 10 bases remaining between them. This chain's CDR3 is CASSLGVTRSYNEQFF. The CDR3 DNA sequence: TGTGCCAGCAGCTTAGGAGTAACTCGCTCCTACAATGAGCAGTTCTTC.

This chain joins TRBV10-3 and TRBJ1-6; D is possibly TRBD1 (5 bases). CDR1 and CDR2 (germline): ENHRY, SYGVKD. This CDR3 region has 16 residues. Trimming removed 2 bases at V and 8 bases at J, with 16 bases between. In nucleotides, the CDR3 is TGTGCCATCAGTGAGATGGGGACGGGGGACCATTCACCCCTCCACTTT. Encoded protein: CAISEMGTGDHSPLHF.

The CDR3 spells CASSVTGSNSPLHF. The CDR3 region has the DNA TGTGCCAGCAGCGTTACAGGGTCCAATTCACCCCTCCACTTT. The chain combines TRBV5-5 with TRBJ1-6; perhaps TRBD1 as D (6 bases). The CDR3 sequence is 14 residues long. Germline V lookup: CDR1 SGHKS, CDR2 YYEKEE (reference sequence). V was clipped by 4 bases and J by 7 bases, with 12 bases between them.

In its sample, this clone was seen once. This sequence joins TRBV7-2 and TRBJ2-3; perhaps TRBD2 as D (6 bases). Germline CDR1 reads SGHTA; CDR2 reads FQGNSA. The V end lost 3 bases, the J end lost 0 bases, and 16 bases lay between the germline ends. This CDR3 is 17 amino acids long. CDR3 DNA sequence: TGTGCCAGCAGCTTTGTGGCTAGCGCGCGGAGCACAGATACGCAGTATTTT. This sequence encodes CASSFVASARSTDTQYF.

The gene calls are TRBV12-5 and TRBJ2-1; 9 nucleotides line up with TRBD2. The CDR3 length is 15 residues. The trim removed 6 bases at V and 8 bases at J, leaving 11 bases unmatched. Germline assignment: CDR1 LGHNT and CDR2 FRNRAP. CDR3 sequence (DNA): TGTGCTAGTGGCCGGGTATTAGCGGGAGCCGATGAGCAGTTCTTC. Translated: CASGRVLAGADEQFF. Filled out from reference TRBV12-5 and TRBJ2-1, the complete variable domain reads DARVTQTPRHKVTEMGQEVTMRCQPILGHNTVFWYRQTMMQGLELLAYFRNRAPLDDSGMPKDRFSAEMPDATLATLKIQPSEPRDSAVYFCASGRVLAGADEQFFGPGTRLTVL.

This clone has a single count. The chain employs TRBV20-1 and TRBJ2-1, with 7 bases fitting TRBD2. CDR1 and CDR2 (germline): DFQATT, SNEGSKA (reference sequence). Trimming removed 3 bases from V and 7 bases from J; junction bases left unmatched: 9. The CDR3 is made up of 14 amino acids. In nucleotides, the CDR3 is TGCAGTGCTAGTCTGGCGGGAGCCTTAAATGAGCAGTTCTTC. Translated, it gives CSASLAGALNEQFF.

The CDR3 protein is CASSSQGGLGNTIYF. The CDR3 bases are TGTGCCAGCAGCTCCCAGGGGGGATTGGGAAACACCATATATTTT. The chain joins TRBV7-2 to TRBJ1-3; 7 bases match TRBD1. CDR3 length: 15 amino acids. The V gene end was trimmed by 4 bases and the J gene end by 4 bases; junction bases not matched to a gene: 7. Per the germline V gene, CDR1 is SGHTA and CDR2 is FQGNSA.

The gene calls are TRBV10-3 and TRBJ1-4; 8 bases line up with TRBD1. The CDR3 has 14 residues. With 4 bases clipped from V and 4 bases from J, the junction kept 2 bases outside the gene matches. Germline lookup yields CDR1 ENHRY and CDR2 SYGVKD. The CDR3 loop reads CAISGTGGNEKLFF. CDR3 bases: TGTGCCATCAGTGGAACAGGGGGTAATGAAAAACTGTTTTTT.

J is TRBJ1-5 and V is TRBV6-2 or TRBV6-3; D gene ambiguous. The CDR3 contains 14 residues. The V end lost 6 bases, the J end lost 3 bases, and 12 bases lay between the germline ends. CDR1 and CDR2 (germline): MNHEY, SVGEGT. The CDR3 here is CASSQHGNNQPQHF. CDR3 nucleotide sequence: TGTGCCAGCAGCCAACACGGGAACAATCAGCCCCAGCATTTT.

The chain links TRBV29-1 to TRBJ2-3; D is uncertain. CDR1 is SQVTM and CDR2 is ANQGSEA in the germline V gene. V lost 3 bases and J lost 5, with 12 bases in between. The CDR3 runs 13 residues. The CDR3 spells CSVESLHVDTQYF. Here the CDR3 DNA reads TGCAGCGTTGAGAGCCTCCACGTAGATACGCAGTATTTT.

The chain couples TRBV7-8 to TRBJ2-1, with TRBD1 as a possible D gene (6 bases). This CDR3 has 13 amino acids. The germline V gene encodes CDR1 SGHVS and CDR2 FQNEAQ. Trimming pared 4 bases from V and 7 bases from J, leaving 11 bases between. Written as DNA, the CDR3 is TGTGCCAGCAGCTACACGAGGGGGAATGAGCAGTTCTTC. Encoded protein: CASSYTRGNEQFF.

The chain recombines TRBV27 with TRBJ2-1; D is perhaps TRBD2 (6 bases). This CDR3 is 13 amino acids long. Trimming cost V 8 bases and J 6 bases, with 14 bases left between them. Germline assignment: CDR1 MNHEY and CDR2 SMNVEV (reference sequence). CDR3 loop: CASGLGGSNEQFF. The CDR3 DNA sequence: TGTGCCAGCGGTCTTGGGGGGAGCAATGAGCAGTTCTTC.

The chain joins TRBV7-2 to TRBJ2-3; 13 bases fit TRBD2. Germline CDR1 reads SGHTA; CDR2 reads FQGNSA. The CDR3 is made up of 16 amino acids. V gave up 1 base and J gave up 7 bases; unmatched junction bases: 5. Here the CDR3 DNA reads TGTGCCAGCAGCTTAGGACTAGCGGGGGGCCGCCATACGCAGTATTTT. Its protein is CASSLGLAGGRHTQYF.

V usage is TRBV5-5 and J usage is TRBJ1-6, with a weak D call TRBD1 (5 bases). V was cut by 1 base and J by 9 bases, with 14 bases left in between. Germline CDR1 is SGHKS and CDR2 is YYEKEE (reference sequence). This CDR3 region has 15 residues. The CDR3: CASSLRTGGISPLHF. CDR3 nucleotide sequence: TGTGCCAGCAGCTTGCGAACGGGGGGAATTTCACCCCTCCACTTT.

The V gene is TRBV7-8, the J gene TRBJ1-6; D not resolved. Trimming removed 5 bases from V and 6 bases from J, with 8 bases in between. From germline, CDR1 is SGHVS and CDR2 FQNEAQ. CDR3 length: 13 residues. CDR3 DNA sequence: TGTGCCAGCAGCCCCCAGGTTAATTCACCCCTCCACTTT. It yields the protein CASSPQVNSPLHF.